This entry concerns a single T cell receptor (beta chain). What it binds is unknown. This specimen comes from a study of cytotoxic CD8 clonotypes in ibrutinib-treated CLL. Study at large: A mean of approximately 260,000 productive templates and tens of thousands of productive rearrangements was obtained per sample. Study-level results: Baseline clonality exceeded age-matched healthy donors and tracked circulating CD8+ T-cell counts.

Germline CDR1 and CDR2: MNHEY and SMNVEV (reference sequence). CDR3 length: 14 amino acids. Trimming cost V 3 bases and J 4 bases, with 13 bases left between them. Sequencing sought depths of 1 in 200,000 to 1 in 1 million T cells. Profiled with immunoSEQ multiplex PCR; TCRdb holds only in-frame clones, not every one. The data show hundreds of thousands of clones, roughly 70% seen once. This receptor was identified in a human donor with chronic lymphocytic leukemia. V gene TRBV27 combines with J gene TRBJ2-7; TRBD2 might be the D (5 bases). The sequencing here drew on PBMCs, taken after 24 months of ibrutinib treatment. Here the CDR3 reads CASSFAGVGYEQYF. The CDR3 coding sequence is TGTGCCAGCAGTTTCGCCGGGGTAGGTTACGAGCAGTACTTC.